The 22 T cell receptor beta chains below all came from one sample that was sequenced in a study of beta chain features in type 1 diabetes. Study observations and caveats: Researchers report that Type 1 diabetes patients had moderately but significantly shorter TCRB CDR3s across all four CD4+ subsets.

Their cognate antigens are unknown. The sequenced template was cDNA made from the entire isolated RNA. Sequenced by immunoSEQ multiplex PCR; TCRdb stores in-frame clones only, minus some. The sample consists of some 160,000 clones, approximately 9.1% of them appearing once. Material for sequencing was central memory CD4+ T cells from blood. The receptors were gathered from a woman in her twenties or thirties with type 1 diabetes.

In its sample, this clone was seen a few times. This rearrangement joins TRBV5-1 to TRBJ2-3; 9 bases align to TRBD2. The CDR3 spans 16 residues. Unmatched junction bases numbered 6, after V lost 0 bases and J lost 4 bases. Germline-derived CDR1 and CDR2 are SGHRS and YFSETQ. In nucleotides, the CDR3 is TGCGCCAGCAGCTTGGTGGGCGGGAGGGCCGCAGATACGCAGTATTTT. The encoded protein is CASSLVGGRAADTQYF.

The chain uses TRBV7-2 and TRBJ2-2; D not certain. The germline V gene encodes CDR1 SGHTA and CDR2 FQGNSA. The CDR3 contains 13 residues. Deletions cut 0 bases from V and 9 bases from J, with 8 bases between. CDR3 nucleotides: TGTGCCAGCAGCTTAGCTCCGTTCCGGGAGCTGTTTTTT. This translates into CASSLAPFRELFF.

The chain recombines TRBV27 with TRBJ1-1, with D uncertain. Germline V gives CDR1 MNHEY, CDR2 SMNVEV (reference sequence). CDR3 length equals 12 residues. Trimming left V 3 bases short and J 10 bases short, with 12 bases between. In DNA, the CDR3 is TGTGCCAGCAGTTTCTTGGGCAGTCGAGCTTTCTTT. Encoded protein: CASSFLGSRAFF.

This clone was counted between two and nine times. At the DNA level, this CDR3 is encoded by other sequences in the same sample as well. The chain uses TRBV7-9 and TRBJ1-5; D gene uncertain. V was trimmed by 5 bases and J by 4 bases, leaving 6 bases between them. The CDR3 extends over 12 amino acids. CDR1 and CDR2 (germline): SEHNR, FQNEAQ (reference sequence). CDR3 bases: TGTGCCAGCAGCAGAGGTAATCAGCCCCAGCATTTT. It yields the protein CASSRGNQPQHF.

This clone was seen a handful of times. CDR3 sequence: CASSLGQSYGYTF. The DNA for the CDR3 is TGTGCCAGCAGCTTGGGACAGAGCTATGGCTACACCTTC. V is TRBV5-4 and J is TRBJ1-2; D perhaps matches TRBD1 (5 bases). Germline CDR1 SGHNT, CDR2 YYREEE (reference sequence). The CDR3 runs 13 residues. Trimming removed 0 bases from V and 4 bases from J, with 7 bases in between.

This clone was detected a few times. This chain uses TRBV29-1 with TRBJ1-1; TRBD1 aligns across 7 bases. Germline CDR1 and CDR2: SQVTM and ANQGSEA. Losses at the gene ends were 2 bases for V and 6 bases for J; bases not matched to a gene: 3. The CDR3 extends over 12 amino acids. For the CDR3, the DNA is TGCAGCGTTGAAAAAGGGGGCTCTGAAGCTTTCTTT. Amino acid sequence: CSVEKGGSEAFF.

The chain carries TRBV28 and TRBJ2-3, with 8 bases identical to TRBD1. CDR1 and CDR2 (germline): MDHEN, SYDVKM. Trimming removed 1 base from V and 2 bases from J; junction bases left unmatched: 14. This CDR3 contains 19 residues. CDR3 in DNA: TGTGCCAGCAGTTTATTTGCCGTGGGTCGGACAGGGAACACAGATACGCAGTATTTT. Translation: CASSLFAVGRTGNTDTQYF.

The chain carries TRBV4-1 and TRBJ2-3; D is ambiguous. CDR3 length: 15 residues. Germline CDR1 is MGHRA and CDR2 is YSYEKL. The V end lost 0 bases, the J end lost 0 bases, and 7 bases lay between the germline ends. The CDR3 reads CASSQDRKSTDTQYF. The CDR3 region has the DNA TGCGCCAGCAGCCAAGACAGGAAAAGCACAGATACGCAGTATTTT.

This clone was found a few times. V and J are TRBV27 and TRBJ2-7; TRBD1 matches 8 bases. V was clipped by 6 bases and J by 5 bases; unmatched bases: 12. Germline-derived CDR1 and CDR2 are MNHEY and SMNVEV (reference sequence). CDR3 length equals 15 residues. CDR3 nucleotides: TGTGCCAGCAGCTTTTATTCGGGACAGGTCAACGAGCAGTACTTC. Translation gives CASSFYSGQVNEQYF.

On this clone itself: The same CDR3 also results from other DNA sequences found in this sample. In DNA form, the CDR3 reads TGTGCCAGCAGCTTAGCTAGCAATGAGCAGTTCTTC. Translation: CASSLASNEQFF. V gene TRBV7-9 combines with J gene TRBJ2-1; D is ambiguous. The length of the CDR3 is 12 residues. Germline CDR1 SEHNR, CDR2 FQNEAQ (reference sequence). The V end lost 0 bases, the J end lost 6 bases, and 3 bases lay between the germline ends. Drawing the rest from reference TRBV7-9 and TRBJ2-1, the complete variable domain is DTGVSQNPRHKITKRGQNVTFRCDPISEHNRLYWYRQTLGQGPEFLTYFQNEAQLEKSRLLSDRFSAERPKGSFSTLEIQRTEQGDSAMYLCASSLASNEQFFGPGTRLTVL.

This clone was observed a few times. The chain has TRBV30 and TRBJ2-2; D perhaps matches TRBD1 (6 bases). This CDR3 has 12 amino acids. V lost 3 bases to trimming and J lost 4 bases, with 6 bases between them. The V gene's germline CDR1 is GTSNPN and CDR2 SVGIG (reference sequence). CDR3 region: CAWSRGTGELFF. DNA for the CDR3: TGTGCCTGGAGCAGGGGCACCGGGGAGCTGTTTTTT.

The chain employs TRBV6-1 and TRBJ2-3; D is unclear. The CDR3 has 13 amino acids. Germline V gene data show CDR1 as MNHNS and CDR2 as SASEGT. Trimming removed 2 bases from V and 2 bases from J, with 5 bases in between. As DNA, the CDR3 is TGTGCCAGCAGTGAATCGGTCACAGATACGCAGTATTTT. This translates into CASSESVTDTQYF.

The J gene is TRBJ2-7, the V gene TRBV5-1; maybe TRBD1 (6 bases). Germline loops: CDR1 SGHRS, CDR2 YFSETQ. The length of the CDR3 is 11 residues. The V end was cut by 6 bases, the J end by 8 bases, with 12 bases between. CDR3 DNA sequence: TGCGCCAGCAAGGCAGGGGTACAGCAGTACTTC. Its translation: CASKAGVQQYF.

This clone was seen more than once but under ten times. The chain couples TRBV7-3 to TRBJ2-1, with TRBD1 matching 10 bases. V lost 4 bases, J lost 2 bases, and 2 bases stayed unmatched. This CDR3 comprises 15 residues. Germline values: CDR1 SGHTA, CDR2 FQGTGA. CDR3 sequence (DNA): TGTGCCAGCAGCTCAGGACAGGGGGCCTACAATGAGCAGTTCTTC. Translating gives CASSSGQGAYNEQFF.

This clone was counted only a few times. This sequence joins TRBV6-5 and TRBJ1-4; tentative D call: TRBD1 (6 bases). CDR1 MNHEY and CDR2 SVGAGI come from the germline V gene. This CDR3 contains 14 residues. V lost 4 bases and J 3 bases, leaving 9 bases between the germline ends. The CDR3 protein is CASSSRGSNEKLFF. The CDR3 nucleotides are TGTGCCAGCAGTTCCAGGGGATCTAATGAAAAACTGTTTTTT.

The V call is TRBV4-1, the J call TRBJ1-1, with TRBD1 identical over 7 bases. Germline trimming cut 1 base from V and 11 bases from J; bases unmatched to any gene: 10. From germline, CDR1 is MGHRA and CDR2 YSYEKL. This CDR3 has 14 residues. CDR3 nucleotide sequence: TGCGCCAGCAGCCAAGCCGGGGGAGACAGGGTGGCTTTCTTT. Protein sequence: CASSQAGGDRVAFF.

This clone was detected a few times. The chain joins TRBV4-1 to TRBJ2-3; 10 bases are shared with TRBD2. This CDR3 is 15 amino acids long. CDR1 and CDR2 from the germline V gene are MGHRA and YSYEKL. The trim removed 4 bases at V and 3 bases at J, leaving 4 bases unmatched. CDR3 in amino acids: CASSPEAGGTDTQYF. Here the CDR3 DNA reads TGCGCCAGCAGCCCAGAAGCGGGAGGGACAGATACGCAGTATTTT.

This clone was picked up a small number of times. The chain couples TRBV7-2 to TRBJ2-5; the match to TRBD2 covers 7 bases. There are 15 residues in the CDR3. With 3 bases clipped from V and 5 bases from J, the junction kept 9 bases outside the gene matches. Germline CDR1 and CDR2: SGHTA and FQGNSA. The CDR3 DNA follows: TGTGCCAGCAGCTTCGGGGGGAACGGTGGCGAGACCCAGTACTTC. Translation: CASSFGGNGGETQYF.

In its sample, this clone was seen a few times. The chain uses TRBV19 and TRBJ1-1; TRBD1 agrees at 9 bases. The trim removed 7 bases at V and 7 bases at J, leaving 16 bases unmatched. CDR3 size: 16 residues. Germline lookup yields CDR1 LNHDA and CDR2 SQIVND (reference sequence). As DNA, the CDR3 is TGTGCCAGTACCTCAGTTCACCGGACAGGGGCCGGTGAAGCTTTCTTT. It specifies CASTSVHRTGAGEAFF.

The chain has TRBV2 and TRBJ2-7; 7 bases agree with TRBD2. Germline CDR1 is SNHLY and CDR2 is FYNNEI. The CDR3 sequence is 15 residues long. The ends lost 2 bases at V and 6 bases at J; junction bases unmatched: 10. The CDR3 protein is CASSERSSGLGEQYF. The CDR3 DNA reads TGTGCCAGCAGTGAAAGGTCTAGCGGTCTTGGCGAGCAGTACTTC.

This clone was counted between two and nine times. V usage is TRBV10-3 and J usage is TRBJ1-2; 8 positions agree with TRBD1. The CDR3 extends over 16 amino acids. V dropped 1 base and J dropped 3; count of bases not matched to a gene: 7. The germline CDR1 and CDR2 sequences are ENHRY and SYGVKD. This CDR3 reads CAISEWTGRGHYGYTF. In DNA form, the CDR3 reads TGTGCCATCAGTGAGTGGACAGGGCGGGGGCACTATGGCTACACCTTC.

The V gene is TRBV28, the J gene TRBJ2-4; D may be TRBD1 (5 bases). This CDR3 region has 12 residues. Germline V gene sequence: CDR1 MDHEN, CDR2 SYDVKM. Trimming removed 5 bases at V and 5 bases at J, with 7 bases between. The CDR3 nucleotides read TGTGCCAGCAGTCTAGGGGAAAACATTCAGTACTTC. Translating gives CASSLGENIQYF.